These 31 T cell receptor beta chains share one sample of origin, sequenced in a study of T-cell memory formation after mild COVID-19. TCRdb reanalysed the 5' RACE reads using MiXCR and keeps one entry per CDR3 protein. The sample consists of more than 80,000 distinct CDR3 sequences, 9.5% to 15% of them appearing once. Material for sequencing was PBMCs or a T cell subset sorted from them (not recorded which). These receptors originate from an adult woman who had mild COVID-19 (a few samples of this study predate the infection). Cell type and time point are not known.

At least ten counts were recorded for this clonotype. The chain combines TRBV9 with TRBJ2-1, with D perhaps matching TRBD2 (7 bases). The V and J ends lost 2 bases and 8 bases respectively, with 17 bases between them. Germline CDR1 is SGDLS and CDR2 is YYNGEE. The CDR3 covers 15 residues. DNA for the CDR3: TGTGCCAGCAGCGTTGGACTAGAGGGGGTCGATGAGCAGTTCTTC. Residues: CASSVGLEGVDEQFF.

V usage is TRBV4-1 and J usage is TRBJ2-7; D perhaps matches TRBD2 (6 bases). This CDR3 has 15 residues. The ends were cut back, 0 bases at V and 0 bases at J, with 9 bases in the middle. Per germline, CDR1 MGHRA and CDR2 YSYEKL. The CDR3, as DNA: TGCGCCAGCAGCCAAGAGGATAGCGGCTCCTACGAGCAGTACTTC. Protein: CASSQEDSGSYEQYF.

This clonotype has a count of ten or more. This rearrangement joins TRBV20-1 to TRBJ2-2; 9 nucleotides agree with TRBD2. V was pared by 4 bases and J by 5 bases, with 8 bases of the junction left unmatched. The CDR3 extends over 15 amino acids. The germline gives CDR1 DFQATT, CDR2 SNEGSKA (reference sequence). The CDR3 sequence: CSATWSSGGTGELFF. The CDR3 region has the DNA TGCAGTGCTACCTGGTCGAGCGGGGGGACCGGGGAGCTGTTTTTT.

This clonotype was counted only a few times. The chain links TRBV2 to TRBJ1-2; 10 nucleotides align to TRBD1. The CDR3 has 14 amino acids. The germline gives CDR1 SNHLY, CDR2 FYNNEI. V shed 4 bases and J 4 bases; nucleotides not matched to a gene: 3. The DNA of the CDR3 is TGTGCCAGCAGTGGGGACAGGGGCCTCTATGGCTACACCTTC. Residues: CASSGDRGLYGYTF.

This clonotype came up many times. The chain recombines TRBV7-9 with TRBJ2-7, with D possibly TRBD1 on 6 matching bases. This CDR3 is built from 13 residues. CDR1 SEHNR and CDR2 FQNEAQ come from the germline V gene (reference sequence). Trimming pared 3 bases from V and 2 bases from J, leaving 8 bases between. The CDR3 loop reads CASSFGGTYEQYF. The CDR3 DNA follows: TGTGCCAGCAGCTTTGGGGGCACCTACGAGCAGTACTTC.

V is TRBV11-2 and J is TRBJ2-7, with TRBD1 matching 11 bases. The CDR3 is 15 amino acids. V lost 6 bases to trimming and J lost 4 bases; unmatched junction nucleotides: 8. CDR1 and CDR2 (germline): SGHAT, FQNNGV. The CDR3 DNA reads as TGTGCCAGCAGGAGCCGGGACAGGGGGGAGTACGAGCAGTACTTC. Translating gives CASRSRDRGEYEQYF.

The genes are TRBV12-3 or TRBV12-4 and TRBJ2-1, with a tentative D call TRBD2 (6 bases). V was clipped by 3 bases and J by 2 bases, with 8 bases between them. The CDR3 is made up of 14 amino acids. CDR3 residues: CASSFGGAYNEQFF. DNA for the CDR3: TGTGCCAGCAGTTTTGGCGGGGCCTACAATGAGCAGTTCTTC.

V is TRBV20-1 and J is TRBJ1-2; D call uncertain. Germline CDR1 DFQATT, CDR2 SNEGSKA (reference sequence). This CDR3 is built from 12 residues. The V gene lost 1 base and the J gene lost 8 bases, with 11 bases spanning the gap. In DNA form, the CDR3 reads TGCAGTGCTAGAGGGGTCCTGGACGGCTACACCTTC. Translating it yields CSARGVLDGYTF.

This clonotype has a count of ten or more. The V gene is TRBV7-9, the J gene TRBJ2-5; D call uncertain. This CDR3 region has 15 residues. CDR1 is SEHNR and CDR2 is FQNEAQ in the germline V gene (reference sequence). Trimming removed 2 bases at V and 1 base at J, with 11 bases between. The CDR3 region has the DNA TGTGCCAGCAGCTTATTTTCTGCGGTCCAAGAGACCCAGTACTTC. Encoded protein: CASSLFSAVQETQYF.

The sample holds a few counts of this clonotype. The rearrangement uses TRBV24-1 and TRBJ2-1; unclear D gene. Germline V gene data show CDR1 as KGHDR and CDR2 as SFDVKD. The CDR3 extends over 17 amino acids. The V and J ends lost 1 base and 5 bases respectively, with 17 bases between them. The CDR3 DNA sequence: TGTGCCACCAGTGATTTAGGTAAGGCATTTGGGGACAATGAGCAGTTCTTC. Translation: CATSDLGKAFGDNEQFF.

The chain carries TRBV4-3 and TRBJ2-1, with TRBD2 identical over 9 bases. The V gene end was trimmed by 6 bases and the J gene end by 11 bases; junction bases not matched to a gene: 26. CDR3 length: 19 residues. In germline, CDR1 is LGHNA, CDR2 YSLEER. CDR3 in amino acids: CASSYTPNPGLAFEMKQFF. In nucleotides, the CDR3 is TGCGCCAGCAGTTACACCCCTAATCCGGGACTAGCCTTTGAAATGAAGCAGTTCTTC.

The V call is TRBV2, the J call TRBJ1-1; possible D gene TRBD1, 5 bases. CDR1 SNHLY and CDR2 FYNNEI come from the germline V gene. Between the trimmed V and J ends, which lost 0 bases and 6 bases, there was a span of 5 bases. The CDR3 is made up of 12 amino acids. The CDR3 DNA reads as TGTGCCAGCAGTGAAGCGGGGGCTGAAGCTTTCTTT. Its protein product is CASSEAGAEAFF.

The table lists this clonotype with a few counts. The rearrangement joins TRBV7-8 to TRBJ1-1; TRBD1 matches at 8 bases. Germline V CDR1 and CDR2: SGHVS, FQNEAQ. CDR3 length: 16 residues. The V and J ends lost 0 bases and 1 base, in that order; junction bases with no gene match: 4. CDR3 nucleotide sequence: TGTGCCAGCAGCTTAGCGGATGGACAGGGGAACACTGAAGCTTTCTTT. This codes for CASSLADGQGNTEAFF.

This clonotype was seen a few times. J is TRBJ2-5 and V is TRBV29-1; D is perhaps TRBD2 (5 bases). V dropped 1 base and J dropped 7 bases, with 19 bases sitting between them. Germline V CDR1 and CDR2: SQVTM, ANQGSEA. The CDR3 is made up of 15 amino acids. CDR3 sequence reads: CSVEGAASWSLTQYF. The CDR3, as DNA: TGCAGCGTTGAAGGGGCGGCTAGCTGGTCGTTGACCCAGTACTTC.

This clonotype was detected once. The chain links TRBV13 to TRBJ2-5; maybe TRBD2 (5 bases). The V gene lost 5 bases and the J gene lost 5 bases, with 12 bases spanning the gap. The germline V gene encodes CDR1 PRHDT and CDR2 FYEKMQ (reference sequence). The CDR3 extends over 13 amino acids. Written as DNA, the CDR3 is TGTGCCAGCAGCCACCGGGGAGCGGAGACCCAGTACTTC. Amino acid sequence: CASSHRGAETQYF.

The rearrangement links TRBV7-7 to TRBJ2-1, with no clear D. The CDR3 runs to 14 residues. The germline V and J ends were trimmed by 3 bases and 8 bases, with 14 bases remaining between them. Germline V gene data show CDR1 as SSHAT and CDR2 as FNYEAQ (reference sequence). For the CDR3, the DNA is TGTGCCAGCAGCTTGGGATCGGGTGGGGATGAGCAGTTCTTC. Translating it yields CASSLGSGGDEQFF.

At least ten counts were recorded for this clonotype. The chain carries TRBV10-3 and TRBJ2-1; 9 bases are shared with TRBD2. V shed 9 bases, J shed 5 bases, and the junction held 8 bases outside the gene matches. Germline CDR1 ENHRY, CDR2 SYGVKD. The CDR3 runs 14 residues. The CDR3 spells CAITEAGGHNEQFF. For the CDR3, the DNA is TGTGCCATTACTGAAGCGGGGGGCCACAATGAGCAGTTCTTC.

This clonotype came up many times. V is TRBV13 and J is TRBJ2-7; no clear D gene. CDR3 size: 15 residues. CDR1 is PRHDT and CDR2 is FYEKMQ in the germline V gene (reference sequence). V lost 0 bases to trimming and J lost 0 bases, with 9 bases between them. The CDR3 loop reads CASSLGAESSYEQYF. The DNA of the CDR3 is TGTGCCAGCAGCTTAGGGGCAGAGAGCTCCTACGAGCAGTACTTC.

A few counts support this clonotype. The V and J genes are TRBV7-6 and TRBJ1-1; 9 bases fit TRBD1. The CDR3 is 16 amino acids. CDR1 SGHVS and CDR2 FNYEAQ come from the germline V gene. V lost 2 bases and J lost 1; bases outside the gene matches: 5. This chain's CDR3 is CASSLPPGQGNTEAFF. CDR3 bases: TGTGCCAGCAGCTTACCTCCGGGACAGGGGAACACTGAAGCTTTCTTT.

This clonotype was found a few times. This chain links TRBV7-7 with TRBJ2-1; D tentatively reads TRBD1 or TRBD2 (5 bases each). Looked up from germline, CDR1 is SSHAT and CDR2 is FNYEAQ (reference sequence). V shed 1 base and J shed 4 bases, with 17 bases lying between them. This CDR3 contains 17 residues. CDR3 sequence reads: CASSLGVSGPKYNEQFF. The CDR3 bases are TGTGCCAGCAGCTTAGGGGTTTCGGGGCCCAAATACAATGAGCAGTTCTTC. Variable domain in full (rest from reference TRBV7-7 and TRBJ2-1): GAGVSQSPRYKVTKRGQDVTLRCDPISSHATLYWYQQALGQGPEFLTYFNYEAQPDKSGLPSDRFSAERPEGSISTLTIQRTEQRDSAMYRCASSLGVSGPKYNEQFFGPGTRLTVL.

This clonotype was counted between two and nine times. This chain links TRBV12-3 or TRBV12-4 with TRBJ1-2, with D possibly matching TRBD1 (5 bases). This CDR3 region has 13 residues. V dropped 3 bases and J dropped 7 bases, with 12 bases sitting between them. This CDR3 reads CASSFDSGAGYTF. The CDR3 DNA sequence: TGTGCCAGCAGTTTTGATTCCGGGGCTGGCTACACCTTC.

The rearrangement uses TRBV15 and TRBJ2-5; 8 nucleotides line up with TRBD2. CDR1 LNHNV and CDR2 YYDKDF come from the germline V gene (reference sequence). Germline trimming cut 5 bases from V and 1 base from J; bases unmatched to any gene: 0. This CDR3 has 13 amino acids. The CDR3 sequence: CATSGLAQETQYF. For the CDR3, the DNA is TGTGCCACCAGCGGACTAGCCCAAGAGACCCAGTACTTC.

This clonotype was seen more than once but under ten times. One end of the junction varies from germline; a read error may be responsible. The chain uses TRBV12-3 or TRBV12-4 and TRBJ2-2, with D unclear. This CDR3 is 12 amino acids long. Here the CDR3 reads CASNLEAGELFF. The DNA for the CDR3 is TGTGCCAGCAATTTAGAGGCCGGGGAGCTGTTTTTT.

The chain recombines TRBV24-1 with TRBJ2-7, with a tentative D call TRBD2 (7 bases). The germline V gene has CDR1 KGHDR and CDR2 SFDVKD. V was clipped by 4 bases and J by 5 bases, with 14 bases between them. The CDR3 extends over 14 amino acids. The CDR3 sequence is CATSEGGRGNEQYF. CDR3 in DNA: TGTGCCACCAGTGAAGGAGGGAGGGGGAACGAGCAGTACTTC.

V gene TRBV5-5 combines with J gene TRBJ2-7; D may be TRBD1 (6 bases). Germline CDR1 is SGHKS and CDR2 is YYEKEE (reference sequence). This CDR3 spans 15 amino acids. Trimming shortened V by 2 bases and J by 3 bases, and 15 bases separated the two germline ends. The DNA of the CDR3 is TGTGCCAGCAGCTTTCAGGGGCGAGAACTCTACGAGCAGTACTTC. This gives the protein CASSFQGRELYEQYF.

This clonotype has more than one count but fewer than ten. The chain has TRBV7-9 and TRBJ1-2; D is possibly TRBD1 (5 bases). This CDR3 region has 13 residues. CDR1 and CDR2 (germline): SEHNR, FQNEAQ (reference sequence). Trimming took off 6 bases at V and 6 bases at J, with 14 bases between the two ends. CDR3 amino acids: CASRPTGGDGYTF. DNA for the CDR3: TGTGCCAGCAGGCCTACAGGAGGGGATGGCTACACCTTC.

This clonotype was detected only a few times. V is TRBV6-2 or TRBV6-3 and J is TRBJ1-1; D not certain. Per germline, CDR1 MNHEY and CDR2 SVGEGT. V was pared by 5 bases and J by 1 base, with 11 bases between. This CDR3 has 14 residues. This CDR3 is CASSPLYSNTEAFF. Here the CDR3 DNA reads TGTGCCAGCAGTCCCCTTTACTCGAACACTGAAGCTTTCTTT.

This clonotype occurred a few times. The rearrangement joins TRBV7-6 to TRBJ2-7; 16 nucleotides agree with TRBD2. CDR3 size: 18 residues. Germline CDR1 and CDR2: SGHVS and FNYEAQ. V shed 3 bases, J shed 7 bases, and the junction held 12 bases outside the gene matches. The CDR3 spells CASSLGLAGGPGRLEQYF. In nucleotides, the CDR3 is TGTGCCAGCAGCTTGGGACTAGCGGGAGGGCCTGGCCGGCTGGAGCAGTACTTC.

This clonotype has only a few counts. CDR3 nucleotides: TGCAGTGCTACTCTAGCCGGGACTAGCGGGAGTGGGTACGAGCAGTACTTC. Translated, it gives CSATLAGTSGSGYEQYF. The chain recombines TRBV20-1 with TRBJ2-7, with 14 nucleotides matching TRBD2. After removal of 4 bases from V and 4 bases from J, the junction contained 12 bases not matched to a gene. Germline V gene data show CDR1 as DFQATT and CDR2 as SNEGSKA (reference sequence). The CDR3 has 17 amino acids.

This rearrangement joins TRBV11-1 to TRBJ2-7; possible D gene TRBD1, 6 bases. The CDR3 is 15 residues long. Germline V gene lookup returns CDR1 SGHAT and CDR2 FQDESV (reference sequence). Trimming stripped 5 bases from V and 6 bases from J, with 20 bases between. Here the CDR3 DNA reads TGTGCCAGCAGCGACCTGACTGGGGGCCGGCTCGAGCAGTACTTC. Encoded protein: CASSDLTGGRLEQYF. Full variable domain (rest looked up from reference TRBV11-1 and TRBJ2-7): EAEVAQSPRYKITEKSQAVAFWCDPISGHATLYWYRQILGQGPELLVQFQDESVVDDSQLPKDRFSAERLKGVDSTLKIQPAELGDSAMYLCASSDLTGGRLEQYFGPGTRLTVT.

In this sample, this clonotype turned up a few times. The chain combines TRBV28 with TRBJ2-1, with TRBD2 identical over 7 bases. The germline V gene encodes CDR1 MDHEN and CDR2 SYDVKM. V lost 7 bases and J lost 0; bases outside the gene matches: 9. The CDR3 runs to 16 residues. The CDR3: CASIRQGLSSYNEQFF. The CDR3 nucleotides read TGTGCCAGCATAAGGCAGGGACTATCCTCCTACAATGAGCAGTTCTTC.